This record looks at one TCR beta chain sequence and its context. Its specific antigen is unknown. The record has no base qualities; no much larger clone is one base away. Participants in the prospective study were enrolled through a virtual design, were aged roughly 18 to 100 years, and lived in roughly 25 United States geographic areas. In the prospective study, participants were assigned to cohorts based on the clinical history participants reported in a screening survey and a study questionnaire. Exposed participants had been in contact, within 2 weeks of entering the study, with a person who had a PCR-confirmed or clinician-diagnosed case of COVID-19. In the prospective study, whole blood, serum and a nasopharyngeal or oropharyngeal swab were collected from each participant by mobile phlebotomists. Participants in the prospective study had the option to provide additional blood draws and questionnaires over an approximately 2-month period. Before DNA extraction, prospective study blood samples were shipped either frozen or at room temperature.

The sample comes from a study of blood T cell repertoires in COVID-19 (dated by TCRdb to the early 2020s). Describing the broader study: The collaborator samples originated in the United States, Italy and Spain and spanned the acute and convalescent phases of COVID-19. The samples were drawn from two sources: the first 160 participants of the ongoing ImmuneRACE study, and some 1,300 subjects contributed by 6 global collaborators. The dataset comprised deeply sampled blood TCRbeta repertoires from subjects exposed to, actively infected with, or recovered from COVID-19. The prospective study material was composed of cDNA or gDNA derived from T cells, B-cell-depleted T cells, or PBMCs. Where available, HLA class I and class II types were taken from metadata supplied by the sample provider and were not determined by assay-based typing. The repertoires were released in a freely available public database intended as a resource for research on the immune response to SARS-CoV-2. Nearly every sample came with metadata listing a de-identified subject ID, COVID-19 status, age in years and sex. Findings and caveats that apply to the study as a whole: The amount of clinical and demographic metadata varied by source and participant and was provided uncurated.

The V end loses 0 bases and the J end loses 3 bases, and a stretch of 12 bases separates them. The CDR3 runs 15 amino acids, cysteine and phenylalanine included. Left in the record is the CDR3 DNA by itself, 45 bases read in frame from the first base. The germline V gene (reference sequence) supplies CDR1 LGHDT and CDR2 YNNKEL. TCRbeta CDR3 regions were amplified from genomic DNA using the immunoSEQ Assay, a bias-controlled multiplex PCR. In the paper's pipeline: The number of nucleated cells in each sample was estimated from the amplification of reference gene primers within the assay. To quantify the absolute abundance of each unique TCRbeta CDR3 rearrangement, sequence reads were collapsed and filtered. For each sample, productive Simpson clonality was calculated as the square root of Simpson's diversity index across productive rearrangements. TCRdb re-hosts the immuneACCESS table, in-frame sequences only. Its copies lack some clones; in the studies checked, an unresolved V gene accounts for under half of them, and the cause for the rest is not known. From that table come the V and J calls and clone size; the DNA was used to work out D and trimming. The sample table records 140,000 to 150,000 clones; around 90% of these occur just once. Approximately 4.3% of the sample rests with the top ten.

The rearrangement joined TRBV3-1 (or the pseudogene TRBV3-2) to TRBJ2-7; TRBD2 might be the D gene, on 5 matching bases. The source is a woman in her thirties or forties who had been exposed to COVID-19. Sequencing was done on a sample of PBMCs or T cells enriched from blood (not recorded which). The nucleotide sequence is TGTGCCAGCAGCCAAGATGCAGCGGCGTACTACGAGCAGTACTTC. It specifies CASSQDAAAYYEQYF.